Listed here are 9 T cell receptor beta chains from one sample, sequenced in a study of patients and donors after allogeneic stem cell transplantation. TCRdb itself ran the RT-PCR reads through MiXCR, one entry per CDR3 protein. The table records roughly 180,000 distinct CDR3 sequences, 35% to 50% of them present only once. Sequencing was done on a sample of blood, either unsorted or a sorted T cell fraction (not recorded which). These receptors were collected from a human donor who was either an allogeneic HSCT recipient or a stem cell or donor lymphocyte infusion donor (not recorded which). It is not recorded whose cells these are; they may come from a transplant donor.

V gene TRBV28 combines with J gene TRBJ1-2, with D hard to call. Germline V lookup: CDR1 MDHEN, CDR2 SYDVKM. The length of the CDR3 is 14 residues. The V end was cut by 5 bases, the J end by 4 bases, with 14 bases between. The CDR3 DNA sequence: TGTGCCAGCAGTGCCAACACGGCGGGCTATGGCTACACCTTC. It is translated as CASSANTAGYGYTF.

V usage is TRBV4-2 and J usage is TRBJ2-1, with 13 bases aligning to TRBD2. Germline V gene lookup returns CDR1 LGHNA and CDR2 YNFKEQ. The V segment lost 1 base and the J segment 0 bases; nucleotides outside the gene matches: 15. The CDR3 covers 22 residues. The CDR3 coding sequence is TGTGCCAGCAGCCAAGCCATCCTTTCCGGGACTAGCGGGGACTTCTCCTACAATGAGCAGTTCTTC. Translated: CASSQAILSGTSGDFSYNEQFF.

The chain carries TRBV6-5 and TRBJ1-4; tentative D call: TRBD1 (6 bases). The CDR3 consists of 16 residues. The germline V gene has CDR1 MNHEY and CDR2 SVGAGI. V shed 6 bases and J shed 8 bases, with 22 bases lying between them. The CDR3 coding sequence is TGTGCCAGCAGACACGCACGACAGGACCTCTTCGAAAAACTGTTTTTT. Translating gives CASRHARQDLFEKLFF.

This clonotype has a handful of counts. The genes are TRBV6-1 and TRBJ2-2, with unresolved D. V was trimmed by 6 bases and J by 2 bases, leaving 10 bases between them. CDR3 length: 14 amino acids. Germline V gives CDR1 MNHNS, CDR2 SASEGT. CDR3: CASRLGRNTGELFF. In nucleotides, the CDR3 is TGTGCCAGCAGGTTAGGTCGAAACACCGGGGAGCTGTTTTTT.

This rearrangement joins TRBV29-1 to TRBJ1-2; D not resolved. V was pared by 6 bases and J by 2 bases, with 10 bases between. The CDR3 consists of 12 residues. The germline V gene has CDR1 SQVTM and CDR2 ANQGSEA. The CDR3 sequence is CSVLPVNYGYTF. CDR3 nucleotides: TGCAGCGTCCTCCCAGTCAACTATGGCTACACCTTC.

V is TRBV4-3 and J is TRBJ1-2; tentative D call: TRBD1 (5 bases). V lost 2 bases to trimming and J lost 0 bases, with 13 bases between them. Germline CDR1 reads LGHNA; CDR2 reads YSLEER. The CDR3 has 16 amino acids. CDR3 protein: CASSQRRQLANYGYTF. The CDR3 nucleotides read TGCGCCAGCAGCCAACGTAGACAGCTCGCTAACTATGGCTACACCTTC.

This clonotype was found once. The V call is TRBV28, the J call TRBJ2-4, with a possible D match to TRBD1 (6 bases). CDR3 length equals 17 residues. Germline V gene sequence: CDR1 MDHEN, CDR2 SYDVKM. Trimming stripped 6 bases from V and 2 bases from J, with 20 bases between. This CDR3 is CASSPFLRGSPKNIQYF. The CDR3 coding sequence is TGTGCCAGCAGCCCTTTTTTAAGGGGGTCACCCAAAAACATTCAGTACTTC. Using reference TRBV28 and TRBJ2-4 for the parts outside the CDR3, the full variable domain is DVKVTQSSRYLVKRTGEKVFLECVQDMDHENMFWYRQDPGLGLRLIYFSYDVKMKEKGDIPEGYSVSREKKERFSLILESASTNQTSMYLCASSPFLRGSPKNIQYFGAGTRLSVL.

In this sample, this clonotype turned up a few times. The chain carries TRBV21-1 and TRBJ1-1. TRBV21-1 is classified as a pseudogene. This CDR3 contains 13 residues. In DNA, the CDR3 is TGTGCCAGCAGCAAAGACGACCCTAGAGAAGCTTTCTTT. It specifies CASSKDDPREAFF.

The chain employs TRBV11-2 and TRBJ1-4; no reliable D call. This CDR3 is 16 amino acids long. V lost 3 bases and J lost 3, with 14 bases in between. The germline CDR1 and CDR2 sequences are SGHAT and FQNNGV. CDR3 coding DNA: TGTGCCAGCAGCTTCCAATTCTTAAAATCTAATGAAAAACTGTTTTTT. It encodes CASSFQFLKSNEKLFF.